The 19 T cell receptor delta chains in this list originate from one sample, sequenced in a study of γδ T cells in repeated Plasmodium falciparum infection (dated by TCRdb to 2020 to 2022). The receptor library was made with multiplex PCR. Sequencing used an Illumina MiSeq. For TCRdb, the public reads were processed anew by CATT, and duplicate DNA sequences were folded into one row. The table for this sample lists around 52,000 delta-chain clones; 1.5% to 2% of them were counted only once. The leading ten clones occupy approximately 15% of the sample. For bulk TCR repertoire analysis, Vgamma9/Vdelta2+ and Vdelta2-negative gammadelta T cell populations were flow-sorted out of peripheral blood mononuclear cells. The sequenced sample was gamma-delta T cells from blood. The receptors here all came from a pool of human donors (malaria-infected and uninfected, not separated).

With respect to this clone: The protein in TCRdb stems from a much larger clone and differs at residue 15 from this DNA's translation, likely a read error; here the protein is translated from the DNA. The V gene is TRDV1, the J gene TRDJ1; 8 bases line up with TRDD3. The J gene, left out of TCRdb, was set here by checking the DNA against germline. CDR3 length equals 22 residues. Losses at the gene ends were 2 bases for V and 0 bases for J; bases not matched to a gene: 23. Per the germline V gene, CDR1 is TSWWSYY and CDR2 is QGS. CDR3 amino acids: CALGEGLYRTGGHLLYTDKLIF. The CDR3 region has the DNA TGTGCTCTTGGGGAAGGTCTCTACCGTACTGGGGGTCACCTCCTCTACACCGATAAACTCATCTTT.

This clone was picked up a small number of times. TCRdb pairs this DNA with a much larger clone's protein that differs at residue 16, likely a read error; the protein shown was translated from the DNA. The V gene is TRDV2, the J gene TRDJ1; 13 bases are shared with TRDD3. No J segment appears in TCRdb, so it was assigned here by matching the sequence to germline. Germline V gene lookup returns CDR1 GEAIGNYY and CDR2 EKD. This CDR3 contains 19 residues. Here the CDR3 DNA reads TGTGCCTGTGACGCCGCTACTGGGGGATACGGGGGGTATACCGATAGACTCATCTTT. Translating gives CACDAATGGYGGYTDRLIF.

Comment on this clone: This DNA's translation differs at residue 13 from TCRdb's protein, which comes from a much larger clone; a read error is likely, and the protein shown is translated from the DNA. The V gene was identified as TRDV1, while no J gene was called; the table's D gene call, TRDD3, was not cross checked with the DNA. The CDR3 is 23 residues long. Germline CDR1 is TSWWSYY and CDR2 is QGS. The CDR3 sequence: CALGERGPTGPWEIRGYTDKLIF. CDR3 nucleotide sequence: TGTGCTCTTGGGGAAAGAGGACCTACAGGACCCTGGGAGATACGCGGGTACACCGATAAGCTCATCTTT.

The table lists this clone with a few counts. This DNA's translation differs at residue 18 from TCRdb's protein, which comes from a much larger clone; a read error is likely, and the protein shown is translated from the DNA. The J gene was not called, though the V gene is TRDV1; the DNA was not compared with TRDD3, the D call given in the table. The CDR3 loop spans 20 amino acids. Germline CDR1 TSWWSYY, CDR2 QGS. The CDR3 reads CALGGHRFQLGGLLTAQPFF. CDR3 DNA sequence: TGTGCTCTTGGGGGCCACCGCTTCCAACTGGGGGGCCTTTTGACAGCACAACCCTTCTTT.

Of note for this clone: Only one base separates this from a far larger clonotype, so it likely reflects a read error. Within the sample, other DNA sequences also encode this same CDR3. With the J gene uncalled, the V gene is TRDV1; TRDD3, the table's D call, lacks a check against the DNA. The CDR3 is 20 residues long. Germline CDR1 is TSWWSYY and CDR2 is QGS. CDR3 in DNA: TGTGCTCTTGGGGAACCACGGGAGTGGCTAAGGGTTTTGTACACCGATAAGCTCATCTTT. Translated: CALGEPREWLRVLYTDKLIF.

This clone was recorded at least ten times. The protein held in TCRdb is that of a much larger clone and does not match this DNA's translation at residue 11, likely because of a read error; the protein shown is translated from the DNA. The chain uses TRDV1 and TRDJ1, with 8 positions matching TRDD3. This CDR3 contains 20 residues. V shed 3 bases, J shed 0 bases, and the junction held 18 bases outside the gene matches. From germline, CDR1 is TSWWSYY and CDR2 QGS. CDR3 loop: CALGELLWGTGLKYTDKLIF. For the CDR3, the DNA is TGTGCTCTTGGGGAGTTACTCTGGGGGACGGGTTTAAAGTACACCGATAAACTCATCTTT.

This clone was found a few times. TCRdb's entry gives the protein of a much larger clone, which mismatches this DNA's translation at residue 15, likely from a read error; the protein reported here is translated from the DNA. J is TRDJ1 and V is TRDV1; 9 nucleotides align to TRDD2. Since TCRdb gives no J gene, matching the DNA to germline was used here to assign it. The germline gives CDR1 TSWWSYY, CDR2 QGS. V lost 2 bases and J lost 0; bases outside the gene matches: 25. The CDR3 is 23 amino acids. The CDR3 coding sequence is TGTGCTCTTGGGGAATTCCCAGCCTTCCTACTTGATTGGGGACACTGGTACACCGATAAACTCATCTTT. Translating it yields CALGEFPAFLLDWGHWYTDKLIF.

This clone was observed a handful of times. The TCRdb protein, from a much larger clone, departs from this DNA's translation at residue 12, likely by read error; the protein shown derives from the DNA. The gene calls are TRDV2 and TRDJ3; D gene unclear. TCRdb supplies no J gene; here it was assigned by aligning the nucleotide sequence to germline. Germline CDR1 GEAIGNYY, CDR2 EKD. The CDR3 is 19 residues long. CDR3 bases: TGTGCCTGTGACAGGGCTGGCTGGCTGGACTCCCGGGACACCCGACAGATGTTTTTC. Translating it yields CACDRAGWLDSRDTRQMFF.

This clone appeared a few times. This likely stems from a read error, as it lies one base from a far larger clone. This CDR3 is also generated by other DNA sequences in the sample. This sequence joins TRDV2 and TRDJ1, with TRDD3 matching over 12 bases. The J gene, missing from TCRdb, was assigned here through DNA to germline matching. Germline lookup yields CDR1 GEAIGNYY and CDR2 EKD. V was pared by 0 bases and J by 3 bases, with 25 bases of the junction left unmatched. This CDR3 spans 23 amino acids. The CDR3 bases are TGTGCCTGTGACACCGTCCAAAATTTAGGAGTGCTGGGGGATACGCGGGAACCCGATAAACTCATCTTT. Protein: CACDTVQNLGVLGDTREPDKLIF.

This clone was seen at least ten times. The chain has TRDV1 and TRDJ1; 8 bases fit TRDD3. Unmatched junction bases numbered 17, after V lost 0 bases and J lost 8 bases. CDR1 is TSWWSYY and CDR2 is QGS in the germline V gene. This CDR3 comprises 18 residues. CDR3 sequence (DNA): TGTGCTCTTGGGGAACTTCCTACCCAATGGTACTGGGGGCGAAAACTCATCTTT. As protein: CALGELPTQWYWGRKLIF.

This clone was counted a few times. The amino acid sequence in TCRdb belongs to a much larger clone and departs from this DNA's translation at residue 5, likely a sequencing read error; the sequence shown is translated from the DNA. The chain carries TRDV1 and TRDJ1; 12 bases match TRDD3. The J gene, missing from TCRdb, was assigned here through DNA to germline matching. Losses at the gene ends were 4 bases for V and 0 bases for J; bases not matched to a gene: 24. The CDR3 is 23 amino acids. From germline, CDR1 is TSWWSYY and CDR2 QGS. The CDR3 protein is CALGGSFLPYWGILWAYTDKLIF. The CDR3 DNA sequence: TGTGCTCTTGGGGGGAGCTTCCTACCGTACTGGGGGATACTTTGGGCTTACACCGATAAACTCATCTTT.

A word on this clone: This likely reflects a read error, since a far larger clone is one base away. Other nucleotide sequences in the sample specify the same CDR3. CDR3 in DNA: TGTGCTCTTGGGGAACATATCCCCCCCGGGGCCGTTACCGATAAACTCATCTTT. This translates into CALGEHIPPGAVTDKLIF. The chain links TRDV1 to TRDJ1; no reliable D call. CDR3 length: 18 amino acids. V was shortened by 1 base and J by 2 bases, with 20 bases between the two germline ends. Germline assignment: CDR1 TSWWSYY and CDR2 QGS.

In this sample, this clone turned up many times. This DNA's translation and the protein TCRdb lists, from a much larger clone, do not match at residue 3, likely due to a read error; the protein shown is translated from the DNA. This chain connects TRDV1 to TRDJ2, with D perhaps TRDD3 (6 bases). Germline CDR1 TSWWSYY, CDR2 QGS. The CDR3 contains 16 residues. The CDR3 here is CAPGEAFCDGTAQLFF. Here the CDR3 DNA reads TGTGCTCCTGGGGAAGCTTTTTGTGATGGAACAGCACAACTCTTCTTT.

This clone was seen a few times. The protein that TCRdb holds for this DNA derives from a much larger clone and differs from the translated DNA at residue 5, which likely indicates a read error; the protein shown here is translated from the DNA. The CDR3: CALGRIRPSWAGGLTDKLIF. CDR3 coding DNA: TGTGCTCTTGGGAGAATCAGGCCTTCCTGGGCCGGGGGTTTAACCGATAAACTCATCTTT. This rearrangement joins TRDV1 to TRDJ1; TRDD2 aligns across 7 bases. Trimming at V came to 5 bases and at J to 2 bases, leaving 23 bases not matched to a gene. This CDR3 region has 20 residues. Germline-derived CDR1 and CDR2 are TSWWSYY and QGS.

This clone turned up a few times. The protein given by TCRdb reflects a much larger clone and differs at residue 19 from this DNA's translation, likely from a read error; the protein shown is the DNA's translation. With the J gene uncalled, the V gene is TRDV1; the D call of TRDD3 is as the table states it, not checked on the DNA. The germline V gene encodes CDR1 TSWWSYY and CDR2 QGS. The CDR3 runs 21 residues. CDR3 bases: TGTGCTCTTGGGGAGGTTAGGGGTAAACTGGGGGATACGCCGGGGACCGATAAACGCATCTTT. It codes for CALGEVRGKLGDTPGTDKRIF.

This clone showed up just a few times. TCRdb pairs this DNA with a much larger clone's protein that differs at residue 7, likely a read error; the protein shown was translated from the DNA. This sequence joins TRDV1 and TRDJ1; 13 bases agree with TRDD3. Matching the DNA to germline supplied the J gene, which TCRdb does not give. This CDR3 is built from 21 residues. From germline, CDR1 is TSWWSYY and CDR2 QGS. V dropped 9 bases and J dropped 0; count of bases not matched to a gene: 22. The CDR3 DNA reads TGTGCTCTGCAGTCGGGGCTTCCGTTTACTGGGGGATACGCGTACACCGATAAACTCATCTTT. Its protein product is CALQSGLPFTGGYAYTDKLIF.

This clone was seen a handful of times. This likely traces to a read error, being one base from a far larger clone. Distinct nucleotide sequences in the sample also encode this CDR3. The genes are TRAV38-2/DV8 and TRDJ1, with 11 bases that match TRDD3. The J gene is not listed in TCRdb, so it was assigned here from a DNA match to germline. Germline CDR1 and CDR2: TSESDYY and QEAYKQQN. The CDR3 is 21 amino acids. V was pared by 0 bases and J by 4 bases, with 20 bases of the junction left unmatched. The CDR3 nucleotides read TGTGCTTATAGGAGCGCGGCCTCCTACAGGTATTGGGGGATACGCTTCGATAAACTCATCTTT. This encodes CAYRSAASYRYWGIRFDKLIF.

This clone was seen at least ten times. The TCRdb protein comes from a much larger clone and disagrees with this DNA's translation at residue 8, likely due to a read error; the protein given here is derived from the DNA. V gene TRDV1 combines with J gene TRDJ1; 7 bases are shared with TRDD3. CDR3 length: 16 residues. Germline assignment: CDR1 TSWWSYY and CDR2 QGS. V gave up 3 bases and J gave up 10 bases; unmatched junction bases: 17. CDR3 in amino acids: CALGDPYSGGPVGLIF. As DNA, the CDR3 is TGTGCTCTTGGGGACCCATACTCTGGGGGCCCAGTTGGACTCATCTTT.

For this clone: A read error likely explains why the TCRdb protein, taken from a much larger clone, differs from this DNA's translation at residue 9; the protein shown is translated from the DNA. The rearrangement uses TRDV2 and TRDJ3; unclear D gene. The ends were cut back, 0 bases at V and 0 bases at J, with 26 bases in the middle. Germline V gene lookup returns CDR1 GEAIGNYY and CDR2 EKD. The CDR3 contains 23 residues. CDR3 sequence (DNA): TGTGCCTGTGACACCAAAGGTGGGAGAGCCCTTGTCCTCAGCTCCTGGGACACCCGACAGATGTTTTTC. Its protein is CACDTKGGRALVLSSWDTRQMFF.